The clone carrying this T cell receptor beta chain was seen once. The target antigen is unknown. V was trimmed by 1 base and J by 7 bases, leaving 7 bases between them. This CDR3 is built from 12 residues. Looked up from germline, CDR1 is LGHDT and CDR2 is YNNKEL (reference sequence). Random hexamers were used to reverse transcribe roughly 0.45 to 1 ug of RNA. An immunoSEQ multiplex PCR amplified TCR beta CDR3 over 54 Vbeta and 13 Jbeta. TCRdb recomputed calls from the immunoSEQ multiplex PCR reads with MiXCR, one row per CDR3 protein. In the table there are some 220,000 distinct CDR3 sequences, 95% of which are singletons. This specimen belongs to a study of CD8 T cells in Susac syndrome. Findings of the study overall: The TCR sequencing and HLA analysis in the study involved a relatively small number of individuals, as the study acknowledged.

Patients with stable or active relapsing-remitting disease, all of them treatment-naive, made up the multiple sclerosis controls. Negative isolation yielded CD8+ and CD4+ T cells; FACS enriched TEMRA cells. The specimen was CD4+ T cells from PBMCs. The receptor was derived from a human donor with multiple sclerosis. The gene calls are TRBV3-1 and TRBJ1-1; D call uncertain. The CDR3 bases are TGTGCCAGCAGCCAAGTGGGCGGTGAAGCTTTCTTT. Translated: CASSQVGGEAFF. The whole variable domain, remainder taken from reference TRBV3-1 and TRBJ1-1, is DTAVSQTPKYLVTQMGNDKSIKCEQNLGHDTMYWYKQDSKKFLKIMFSYNNKELIINETVPNRFSPKSPDKAHLNLHINSLELGDSAVYFCASSQVGGEAFFGQGTRLTVV.